These 6 T cell receptor beta chains originate from one sample sequenced in a study of shared clonotypes between healthy human individuals. Sequencing was performed with immunoSEQ multiplex PCR; in TCRdb, only in-frame clones are kept and a portion is missing. The top ten clones hold 0.36% of a sample with some 2,500,000 clones, roughly 93% of them seen once. Sequenced sample: naive CD4+ T cells from PBMCs. Sample subset: CD45RA+ positively selected. The receptors were sampled from a man between 18 and 29 years old in good health. Some clones in this sample may be carry-over from other donors' samples.

This clone was counted a few times. The CDR3 nucleotides are TGTGCCAGCGGTGGGGCTACCACTGAAGCTTTCTTT. Translation gives CASGGATTEAFF. The V call is TRBV9, the J call TRBJ1-1; TRBD1 is a possible D gene (5 bases). V shed 7 bases and J shed 4 bases, with 11 bases lying between them. Germline V gene lookup returns CDR1 SGDLS and CDR2 YYNGEE. The CDR3 is made up of 12 amino acids.

CDR3 sequence (DNA): TGTGCCAGTAGTATTCGACAGACGAGCTCCTACGAGCAGTACTTC. Protein sequence: CASSIRQTSSYEQYF. This chain links TRBV19 with TRBJ2-7, with a weak D call TRBD1 (5 bases). The CDR3 sequence is 15 residues long. Trimming cost V 3 bases and J 0 bases, with 12 bases left between them. Germline V gene sequence: CDR1 LNHDA, CDR2 SQIVND (reference sequence).

The CDR3 protein is CSAGERGEQYF. The DNA for the CDR3 is TGCAGCGCCGGGGAGCGGGGGGAGCAGTACTTC. The genes are TRBV29-1 and TRBJ2-5; 9 bases line up with TRBD2. The trim removed 7 bases at V and 11 bases at J, leaving 8 bases unmatched. The length of the CDR3 is 11 residues. Per the germline V gene, CDR1 is SQVTM and CDR2 is ANQGSEA.

This chain joins TRBV5-1 and TRBJ2-1, with D perhaps TRBD1 or TRBD2 (5 bases each). The CDR3 sequence is 16 residues long. V shed 4 bases and J shed 0 bases, with 14 bases lying between them. Germline V gene sequence: CDR1 SGHRS, CDR2 YFSETQ. CDR3 loop: CASSGGTGSSYNEQFF. DNA for the CDR3: TGCGCCAGCAGCGGTGGGACGGGGAGCTCCTACAATGAGCAGTTCTTC.

The V call is TRBV6-6, the J call TRBJ2-6; D may be TRBD1 or TRBD2 (5 bases each). Germline CDR1 and CDR2: MNHNY and SVGAGI (reference sequence). The CDR3 is made up of 16 amino acids. The ends were cut back, 7 bases at V and 1 base at J, with 14 bases in the middle. This CDR3 is CASTEIGGSGANVLTF. CDR3 nucleotide sequence: TGTGCCAGCACCGAAATTGGGGGATCTGGGGCCAACGTCCTGACTTTC.

The CDR3 DNA is TGTGCCATCAGTACTACTAGCGATCATCGCTACGAGCAGTACTTC. Translating it yields CAISTTSDHRYEQYF. This chain joins TRBV10-3 and TRBJ2-7; 7 positions match TRBD2. Germline V gene lookup returns CDR1 ENHRY and CDR2 SYGVKD. Trimming took 5 bases from V and 3 from J; bases not matched to a gene: 10. The CDR3 length is 15 residues.